This TCR beta chain originates from a study of T-cell reconstitution after alpha-beta-depleted transplantation in children. General study findings and limits: One year after transplant, T-cell counts and diversity came mostly from newly produced T cells. Some patients owed their high day-60 TCRbeta diversity to surviving recipient T cells and thymic progenitors.

This clonotype was seen a few times. What it binds is not known. A TCRbeta library incorporating unique molecular identifiers was prepared. TCRdb re-analysed the PCR reads in MiXCR, keeping a single row per CDR3 protein. The data show about 980,000 distinct CDR3 sequences, under 30% seen once. Source: PBMCs, mostly from graft donor cells, taken 360 days after TCRalphabeta/CD19-depleted stem cell transplant. The receptor was isolated from a boy less than two years old who had a stem cell transplant for SCID, so the T cells may come from the graft donor.

In DNA form, the CDR3 reads TGTGCCAGCTCACCACGGGGAATGGATGGCTACACCTTC. It encodes CASSPRGMDGYTF. The chain joins TRBV18 to TRBJ1-2; no definite D call. CDR1 is KGHSH and CDR2 is LQKENI in the germline V gene. Between the trimmed V and J ends, which lost 1 base and 6 bases, there was a span of 9 bases. The CDR3 covers 13 residues.